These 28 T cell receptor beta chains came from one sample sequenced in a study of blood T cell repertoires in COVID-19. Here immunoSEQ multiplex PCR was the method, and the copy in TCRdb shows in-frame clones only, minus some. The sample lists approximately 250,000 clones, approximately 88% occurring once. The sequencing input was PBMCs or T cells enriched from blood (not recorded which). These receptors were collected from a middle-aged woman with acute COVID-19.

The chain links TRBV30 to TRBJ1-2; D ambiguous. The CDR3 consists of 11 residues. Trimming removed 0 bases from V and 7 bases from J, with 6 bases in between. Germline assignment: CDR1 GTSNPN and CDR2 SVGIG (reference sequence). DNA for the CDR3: TGTGCCTGGAGTGTTGGCCCTGGCTACACCTTC. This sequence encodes CAWSVGPGYTF.

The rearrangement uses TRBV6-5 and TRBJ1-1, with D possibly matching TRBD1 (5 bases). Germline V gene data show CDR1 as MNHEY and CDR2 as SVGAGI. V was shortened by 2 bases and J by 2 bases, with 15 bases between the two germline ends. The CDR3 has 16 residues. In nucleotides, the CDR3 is TGTGCCAGCAGTTACAGGACGGCGGGACCCAACACTGAAGCTTTCTTT. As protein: CASSYRTAGPNTEAFF.

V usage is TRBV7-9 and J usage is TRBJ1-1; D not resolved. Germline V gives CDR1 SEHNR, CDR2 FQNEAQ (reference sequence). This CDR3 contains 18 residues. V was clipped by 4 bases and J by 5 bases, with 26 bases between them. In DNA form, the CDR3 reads TGTGCCAGCAGCTCGGACCGACCTATCCGGGGAGGAGGGACTGAAGCTTTCTTT. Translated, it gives CASSSDRPIRGGGTEAFF.

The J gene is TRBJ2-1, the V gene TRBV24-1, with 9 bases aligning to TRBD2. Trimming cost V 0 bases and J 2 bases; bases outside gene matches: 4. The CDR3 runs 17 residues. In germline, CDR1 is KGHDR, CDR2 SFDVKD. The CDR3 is CATSDLRASGAYNEQFF. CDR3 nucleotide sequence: TGTGCCACCAGTGATTTGCGGGCTAGCGGGGCCTACAATGAGCAGTTCTTC.

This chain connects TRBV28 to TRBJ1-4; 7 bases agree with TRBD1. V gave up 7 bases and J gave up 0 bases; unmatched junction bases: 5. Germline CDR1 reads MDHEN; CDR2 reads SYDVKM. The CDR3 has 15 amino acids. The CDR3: CASTAGTATNEKLFF. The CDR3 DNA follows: TGTGCCAGCACCGCCGGGACAGCAACTAATGAAAAACTGTTTTTT.

This chain's CDR3 is CATQPGLNEKLFF. CDR3 bases: TGTGCCACTCAGCCGGGACTTAATGAAAAACTGTTTTTT. The V gene is TRBV18, the J gene TRBJ1-4, with TRBD1 as a possible D gene (5 bases). The germline V gene has CDR1 KGHSH and CDR2 LQKENI. Trimming stripped 10 bases from V and 4 bases from J, with 13 bases between. The CDR3 consists of 13 residues.

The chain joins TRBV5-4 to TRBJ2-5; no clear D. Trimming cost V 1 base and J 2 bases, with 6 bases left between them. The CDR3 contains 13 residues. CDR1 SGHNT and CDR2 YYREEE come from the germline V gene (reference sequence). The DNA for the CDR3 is TGTGCCAGCAGCTTGCCCAGTCAAGAGACCCAGTACTTC. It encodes CASSLPSQETQYF.

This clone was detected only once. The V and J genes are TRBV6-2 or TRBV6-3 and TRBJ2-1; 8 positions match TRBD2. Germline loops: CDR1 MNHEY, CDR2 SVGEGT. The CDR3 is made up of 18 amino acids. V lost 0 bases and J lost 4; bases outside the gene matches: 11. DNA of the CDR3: TGTGCCAGCAGTTACTCGGTCCCCCGGGAGGGCCAATACAATGAGCAGTTCTTC. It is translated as CASSYSVPREGQYNEQFF.

The CDR3 region is CASSRQGYSTEAFF. The CDR3 region has the DNA TGCGCCAGCAGTCGTCAGGGTTATAGCACTGAAGCTTTCTTT. This sequence joins TRBV5-1 and TRBJ1-1, with a possible D match to TRBD1 (5 bases). Looked up from germline, CDR1 is SGHRS and CDR2 is YFSETQ. The CDR3 length is 14 residues. The V and J ends lost 5 bases and 4 bases respectively, with 15 bases between them.

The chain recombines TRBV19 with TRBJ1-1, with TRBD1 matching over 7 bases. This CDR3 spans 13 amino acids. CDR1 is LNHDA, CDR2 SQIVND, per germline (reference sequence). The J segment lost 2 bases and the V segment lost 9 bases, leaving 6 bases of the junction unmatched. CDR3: CASQGQFNTEAFF. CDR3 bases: TGTGCCAGCCAGGGACAGTTCAACACTGAAGCTTTCTTT.

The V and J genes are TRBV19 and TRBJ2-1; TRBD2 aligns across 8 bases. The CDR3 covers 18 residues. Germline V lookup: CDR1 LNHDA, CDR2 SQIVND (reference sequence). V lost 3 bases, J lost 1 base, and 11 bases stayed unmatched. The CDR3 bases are TGTGCCAGTAGTATCGGCTTGGCTAGCGGGCCATCCTACAATGAGCAGTTCTTC. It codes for CASSIGLASGPSYNEQFF.

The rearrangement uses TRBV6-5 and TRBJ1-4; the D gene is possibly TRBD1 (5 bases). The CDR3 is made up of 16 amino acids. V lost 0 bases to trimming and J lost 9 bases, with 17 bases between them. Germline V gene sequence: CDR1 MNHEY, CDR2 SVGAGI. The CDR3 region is CASSYSQGGESKKLFF. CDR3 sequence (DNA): TGTGCCAGCAGTTACTCGCAGGGAGGTGAATCGAAAAAACTGTTTTTT.

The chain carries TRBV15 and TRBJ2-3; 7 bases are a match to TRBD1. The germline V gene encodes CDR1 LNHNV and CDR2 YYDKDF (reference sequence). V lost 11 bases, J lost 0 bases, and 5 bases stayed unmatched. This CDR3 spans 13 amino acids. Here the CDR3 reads CASRTGSTDTQYF. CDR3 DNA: TGTGCCTCTCGGACAGGAAGCACAGATACGCAGTATTTT.

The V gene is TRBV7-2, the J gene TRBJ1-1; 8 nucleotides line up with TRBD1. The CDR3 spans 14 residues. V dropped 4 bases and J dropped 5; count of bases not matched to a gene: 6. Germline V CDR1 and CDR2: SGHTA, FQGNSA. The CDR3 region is CASSSRTGRTEAFF. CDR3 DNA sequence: TGTGCCAGCAGCTCACGGACAGGGCGGACTGAAGCTTTCTTT.

The CDR3 DNA follows: TGTGCCAGCAGCTTTTTACAGGGGGCAAATTCACCCCTCCACTTT. It specifies CASSFLQGANSPLHF. The V gene is TRBV5-6, the J gene TRBJ1-6, with 9 bases matching TRBD1. Germline V gene lookup returns CDR1 SGHDT and CDR2 YYEEEE. Trimming removed 2 bases from V and 7 bases from J; junction bases left unmatched: 4. This CDR3 has 15 amino acids.

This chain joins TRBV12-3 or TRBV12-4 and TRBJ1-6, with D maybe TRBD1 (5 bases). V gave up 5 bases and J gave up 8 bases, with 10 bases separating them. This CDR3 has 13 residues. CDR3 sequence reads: CASSAGWDSPLHF. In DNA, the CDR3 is TGTGCCAGCAGTGCAGGGTGGGATTCACCCCTCCACTTT.

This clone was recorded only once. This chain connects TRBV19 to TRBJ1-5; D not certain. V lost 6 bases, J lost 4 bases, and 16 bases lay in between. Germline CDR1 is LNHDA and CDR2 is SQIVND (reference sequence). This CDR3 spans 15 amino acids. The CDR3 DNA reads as TGTGCCAGTAGAAGGACGCGCCGGGAAAATCAGCCCCAGCATTTT. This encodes CASRRTRRENQPQHF.

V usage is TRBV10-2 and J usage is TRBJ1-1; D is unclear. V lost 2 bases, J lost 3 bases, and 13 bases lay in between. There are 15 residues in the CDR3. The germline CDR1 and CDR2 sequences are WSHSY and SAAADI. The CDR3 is CASSEIRQVYTEAFF. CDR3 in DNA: TGCGCCAGCAGTGAGATCAGACAAGTGTACACTGAAGCTTTCTTT.

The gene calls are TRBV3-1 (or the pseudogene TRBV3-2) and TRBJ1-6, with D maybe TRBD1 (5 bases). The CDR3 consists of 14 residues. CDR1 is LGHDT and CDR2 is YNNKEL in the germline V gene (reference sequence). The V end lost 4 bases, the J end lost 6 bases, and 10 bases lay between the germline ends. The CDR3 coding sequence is TGTGCCAGCAGCCTAGTAGACAGTAATTCACCCCTCCACTTT. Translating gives CASSLVDSNSPLHF.

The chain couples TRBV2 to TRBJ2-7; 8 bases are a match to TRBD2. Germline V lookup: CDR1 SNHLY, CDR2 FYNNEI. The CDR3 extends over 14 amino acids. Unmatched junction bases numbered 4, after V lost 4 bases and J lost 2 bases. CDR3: CASSVLRGAYEQYF. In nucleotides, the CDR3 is TGTGCCAGCAGTGTGTTGCGGGGGGCCTACGAGCAGTACTTC.

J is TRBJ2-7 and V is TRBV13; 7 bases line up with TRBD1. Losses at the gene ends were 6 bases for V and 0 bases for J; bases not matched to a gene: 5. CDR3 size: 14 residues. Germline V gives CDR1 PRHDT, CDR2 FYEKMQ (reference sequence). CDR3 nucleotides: TGTGCCAGCAGGGGGACAGTTCACTCCTACGAGCAGTACGTC. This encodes CASRGTVHSYEQYV.

In nucleotides, the CDR3 is TGCGCCAGCAGTGAGCCATCAAACACTGAAGCTTTCTTT. The encoded protein is CASSEPSNTEAFF. The chain combines TRBV10-2 with TRBJ1-1, with D hard to call. The germline V and J ends were trimmed by 2 bases and 2 bases, with 6 bases remaining between them. Germline CDR1 and CDR2: WSHSY and SAAADI. This CDR3 is built from 13 residues.

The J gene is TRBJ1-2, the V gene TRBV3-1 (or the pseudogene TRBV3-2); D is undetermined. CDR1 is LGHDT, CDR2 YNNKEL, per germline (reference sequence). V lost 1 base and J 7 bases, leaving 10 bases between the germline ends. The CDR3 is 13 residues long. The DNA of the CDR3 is TGTGCCAGCAGCCAAGTCAGGTACAGTGGCTACACCTTC. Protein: CASSQVRYSGYTF.

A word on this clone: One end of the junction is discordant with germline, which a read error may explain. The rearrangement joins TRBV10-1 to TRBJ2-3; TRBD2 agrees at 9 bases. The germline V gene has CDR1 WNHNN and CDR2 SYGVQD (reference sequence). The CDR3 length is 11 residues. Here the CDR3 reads CASSEGGGVAW. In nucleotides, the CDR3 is TGCGCCAGCAGTGAAGGCGGGGGGGTCGCCTGG.

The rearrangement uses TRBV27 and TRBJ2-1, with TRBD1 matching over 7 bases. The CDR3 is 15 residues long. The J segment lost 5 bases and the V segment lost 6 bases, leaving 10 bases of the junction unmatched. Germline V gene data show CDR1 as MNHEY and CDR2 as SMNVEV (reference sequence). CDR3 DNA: TGTGCCAGCAGACGGGAAGGGGGCAAACACAATGAGCAGTTCTTC. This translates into CASRREGGKHNEQFF.

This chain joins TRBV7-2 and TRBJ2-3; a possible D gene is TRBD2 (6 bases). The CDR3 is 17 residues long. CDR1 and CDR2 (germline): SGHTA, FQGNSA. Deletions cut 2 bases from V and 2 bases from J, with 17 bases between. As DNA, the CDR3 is TGTGCCAGCAGCTTAAGTCTAGGGCGGGGCCCCACAGATACGCAGTATTTT. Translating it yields CASSLSLGRGPTDTQYF.

This CDR3 reads CASSRYQETQYF. The CDR3 DNA is TGTGCCAGCAGCCGGTACCAAGAGACCCAGTACTTC. V gene TRBV12-3 or TRBV12-4 combines with J gene TRBJ2-5, with D unresolved. Trimming removed 6 bases from V and 0 bases from J, with 5 bases in between. The CDR3 totals 12 residues.

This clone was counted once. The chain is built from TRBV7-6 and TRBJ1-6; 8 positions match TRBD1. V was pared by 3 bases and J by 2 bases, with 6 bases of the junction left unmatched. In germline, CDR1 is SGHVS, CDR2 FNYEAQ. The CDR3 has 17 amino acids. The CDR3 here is CASSFETGAAYNSPLHF. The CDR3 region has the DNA TGTGCCAGCAGCTTCGAGACAGGGGCGGCCTATAATTCACCCCTCCACTTT.